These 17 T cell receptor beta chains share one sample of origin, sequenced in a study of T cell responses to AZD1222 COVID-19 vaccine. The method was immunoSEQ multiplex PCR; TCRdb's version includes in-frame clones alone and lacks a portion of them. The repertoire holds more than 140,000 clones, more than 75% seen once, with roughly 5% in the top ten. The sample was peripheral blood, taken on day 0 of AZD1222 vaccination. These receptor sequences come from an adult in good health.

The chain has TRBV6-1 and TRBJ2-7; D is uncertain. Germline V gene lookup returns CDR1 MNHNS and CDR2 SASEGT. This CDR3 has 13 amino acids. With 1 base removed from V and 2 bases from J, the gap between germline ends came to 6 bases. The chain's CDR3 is CASSEDGPYEQYF. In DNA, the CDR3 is TGTGCCAGCAGTGAAGATGGCCCCTACGAGCAGTACTTC.

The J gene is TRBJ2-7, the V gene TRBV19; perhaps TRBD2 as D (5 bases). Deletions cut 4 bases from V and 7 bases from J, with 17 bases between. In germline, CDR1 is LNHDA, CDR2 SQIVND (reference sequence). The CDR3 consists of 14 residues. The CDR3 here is CASSSERTKDEQYF. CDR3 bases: TGTGCCAGTAGTAGTGAGCGGACCAAGGATGAGCAGTACTTC.

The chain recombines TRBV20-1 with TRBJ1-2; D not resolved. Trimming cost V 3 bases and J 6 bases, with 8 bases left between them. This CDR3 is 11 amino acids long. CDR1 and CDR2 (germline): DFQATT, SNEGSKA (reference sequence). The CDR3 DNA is TGCAGTGCTAGCCACTCCCATGGCTACACCTTC. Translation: CSASHSHGYTF.

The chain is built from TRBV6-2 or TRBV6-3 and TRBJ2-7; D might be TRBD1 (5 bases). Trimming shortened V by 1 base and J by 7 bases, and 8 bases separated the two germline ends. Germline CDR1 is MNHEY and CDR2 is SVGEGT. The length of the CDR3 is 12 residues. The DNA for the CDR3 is TGTGCCAGCAGTTACTACCGACAGGAGCAGTACTTC. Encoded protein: CASSYYRQEQYF.

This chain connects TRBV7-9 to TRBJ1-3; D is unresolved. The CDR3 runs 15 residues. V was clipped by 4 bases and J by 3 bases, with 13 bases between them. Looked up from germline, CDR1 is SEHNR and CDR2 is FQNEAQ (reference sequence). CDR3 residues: CASSSLAKGGNTIYF. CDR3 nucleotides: TGTGCCAGCAGCTCCCTCGCCAAAGGTGGAAACACCATATATTTT. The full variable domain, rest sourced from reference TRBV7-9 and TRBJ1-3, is DTGVSQNPRHKITKRGQNVTFRCDPISEHNRLYWYRQTLGQGPEFLTYFQNEAQLEKSRLLSDRFSAERPKGSFSTLEIQRTEQGDSAMYLCASSSLAKGGNTIYFGEGSWLTVV.

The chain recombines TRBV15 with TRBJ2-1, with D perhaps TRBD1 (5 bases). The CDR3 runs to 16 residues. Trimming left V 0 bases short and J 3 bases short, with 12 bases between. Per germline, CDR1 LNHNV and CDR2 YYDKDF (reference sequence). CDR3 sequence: CATSRDALTVYNEQFF. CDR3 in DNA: TGTGCCACCAGCAGAGATGCCTTGACAGTCTACAATGAGCAGTTCTTC. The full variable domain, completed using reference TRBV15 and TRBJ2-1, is DAMVIQNPRYQVTQFGKPVTLSCSQTLNHNVMYWYQQKSSQAPKLLFHYYDKDFNNEADTPDNFQSRRPNTSFCFLDIRSPGLGDTAMYLCATSRDALTVYNEQFFGPGTRLTVL.

CDR3 amino acids: CASSPGTAHYEQYF. The CDR3 DNA reads TGTGCCAGCTCACCGGGGACAGCTCACTACGAGCAGTACTTC. The V and J genes are TRBV18 and TRBJ2-7; 7 bases are shared with TRBD1. The trim removed 3 bases at V and 3 bases at J, leaving 5 bases unmatched. In germline, CDR1 is KGHSH, CDR2 LQKENI. This CDR3 contains 14 residues.

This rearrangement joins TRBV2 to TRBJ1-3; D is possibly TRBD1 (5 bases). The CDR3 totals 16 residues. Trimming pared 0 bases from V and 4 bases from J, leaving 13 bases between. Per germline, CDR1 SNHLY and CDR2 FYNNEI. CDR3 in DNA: TGTGCCAGCAGTGAAGCTCCAGGGCTCTTCGGAAACACCATATATTTT. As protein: CASSEAPGLFGNTIYF.

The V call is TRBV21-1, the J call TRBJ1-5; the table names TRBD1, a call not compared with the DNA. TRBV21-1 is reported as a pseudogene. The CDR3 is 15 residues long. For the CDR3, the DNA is TGTGCCAACTATGACAGGTCGGTTAGCAATCAGCCCCAGCATTTT. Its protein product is CANYDRSVSNQPQHF.

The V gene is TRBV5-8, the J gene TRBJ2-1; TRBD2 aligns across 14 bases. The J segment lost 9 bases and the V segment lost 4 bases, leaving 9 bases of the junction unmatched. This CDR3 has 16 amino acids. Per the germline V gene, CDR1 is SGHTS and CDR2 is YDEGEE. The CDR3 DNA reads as TGTGCCAGCAGCCCCGGGACTAGCGGGAGAACTGTTGAGCAGTTCTTC. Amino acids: CASSPGTSGRTVEQFF.

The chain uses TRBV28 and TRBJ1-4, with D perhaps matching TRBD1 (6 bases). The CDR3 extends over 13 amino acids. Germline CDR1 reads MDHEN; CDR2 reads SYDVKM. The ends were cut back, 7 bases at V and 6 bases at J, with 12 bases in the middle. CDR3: CASMGALDEKLFF. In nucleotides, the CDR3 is TGTGCCAGCATGGGGGCGCTTGATGAAAAACTGTTTTTT.

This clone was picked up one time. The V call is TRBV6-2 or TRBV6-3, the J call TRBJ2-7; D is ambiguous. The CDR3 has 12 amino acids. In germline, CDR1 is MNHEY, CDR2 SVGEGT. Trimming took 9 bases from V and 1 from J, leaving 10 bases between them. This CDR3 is CASSSGSYEQYF. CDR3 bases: TGTGCCAGTAGCAGTGGATCCTACGAGCAGTACTTC.

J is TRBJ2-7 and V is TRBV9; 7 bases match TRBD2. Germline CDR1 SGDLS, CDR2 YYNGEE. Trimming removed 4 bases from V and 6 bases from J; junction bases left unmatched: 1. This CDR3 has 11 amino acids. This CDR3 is CASSSGGEQYF. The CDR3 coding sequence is TGTGCCAGCAGCTCGGGGGGCGAGCAGTACTTC.

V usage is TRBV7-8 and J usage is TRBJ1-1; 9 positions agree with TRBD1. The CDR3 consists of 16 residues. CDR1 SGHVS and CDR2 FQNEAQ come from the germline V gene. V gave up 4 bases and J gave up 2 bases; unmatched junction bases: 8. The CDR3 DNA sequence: TGTGCCAGCAGCTCCCTACAGGGGGCGAGAAACACTGAAGCTTTCTTT. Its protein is CASSSLQGARNTEAFF.

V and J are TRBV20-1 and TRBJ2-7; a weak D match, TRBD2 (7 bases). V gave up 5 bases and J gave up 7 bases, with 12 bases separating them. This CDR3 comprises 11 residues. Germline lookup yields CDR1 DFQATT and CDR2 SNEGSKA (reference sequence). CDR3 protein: CSARGAKEQYF. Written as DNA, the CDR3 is TGCAGTGCTCGGGGGGCCAAGGAGCAGTACTTC.

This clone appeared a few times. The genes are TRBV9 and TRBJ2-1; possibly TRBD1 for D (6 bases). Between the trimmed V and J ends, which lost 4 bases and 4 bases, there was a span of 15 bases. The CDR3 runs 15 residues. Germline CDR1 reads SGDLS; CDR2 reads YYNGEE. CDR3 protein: CASSPDRIPYNEQFF. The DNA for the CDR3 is TGTGCCAGCAGCCCCGACAGGATCCCATACAATGAGCAGTTCTTC.

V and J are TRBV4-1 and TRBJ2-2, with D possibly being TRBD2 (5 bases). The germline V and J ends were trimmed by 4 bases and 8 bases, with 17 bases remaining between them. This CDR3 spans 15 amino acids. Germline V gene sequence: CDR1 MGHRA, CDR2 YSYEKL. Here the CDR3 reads CASSPSRGIGGELFF. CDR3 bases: TGCGCCAGCAGCCCCTCCCGAGGGATCGGTGGGGAGCTGTTTTTT.